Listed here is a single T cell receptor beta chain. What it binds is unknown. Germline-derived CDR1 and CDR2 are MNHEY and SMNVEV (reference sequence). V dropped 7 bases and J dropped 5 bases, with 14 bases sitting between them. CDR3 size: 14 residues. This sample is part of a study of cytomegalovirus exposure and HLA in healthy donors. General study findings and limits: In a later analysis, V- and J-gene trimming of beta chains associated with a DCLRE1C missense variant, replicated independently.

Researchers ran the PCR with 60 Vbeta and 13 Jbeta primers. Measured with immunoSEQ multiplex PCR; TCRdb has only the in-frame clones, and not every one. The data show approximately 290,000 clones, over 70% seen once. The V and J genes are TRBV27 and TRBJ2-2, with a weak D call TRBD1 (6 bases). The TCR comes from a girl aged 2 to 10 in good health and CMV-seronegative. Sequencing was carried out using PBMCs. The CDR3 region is CASTEQGFTGELFF. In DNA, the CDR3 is TGTGCCAGCACTGAACAGGGCTTTACCGGGGAGCTGTTTTTT.